Each of the 22 T cell receptor beta chains below was sequenced from the same sample in a study of cytomegalovirus exposure and HLA in healthy donors. The primer mix had 60 Vbeta and 13 Jbeta primers. Produced via immunoSEQ multiplex PCR; TCRdb's table is partial and in-frame only. The table lists 95,000 to 110,000 clones, more than 75% of them singletons. The sample comprised PBMCs. These receptors all come from a man aged 25 to 40 in good health and CMV-seropositive.

This chain uses TRBV10-3 with TRBJ2-6; D gene ambiguous. This CDR3 region has 14 residues. V lost 9 bases to trimming and J lost 2 bases, with 11 bases between them. Germline V gene lookup returns CDR1 ENHRY and CDR2 SYGVKD. CDR3 sequence: CAMRDGAGANVLTF. DNA for the CDR3: TGTGCCATGCGAGACGGAGCTGGGGCCAACGTCCTGACTTTC.

This chain links TRBV12-2 with TRBJ1-1. TRBV12-2 is reported as a pseudogene. This CDR3 is built from 15 residues. The CDR3 region has the DNA TGTGCAAGTCGCTTACGGGTTGCCATGAACACTGAAGCTTTCTTT. Its protein product is CASRLRVAMNTEAFF.

The chain carries TRBV5-1 and TRBJ1-2, with D possibly matching TRBD1 (5 bases). The germline V gene encodes CDR1 SGHRS and CDR2 YFSETQ. The V end lost 0 bases, the J end lost 7 bases, and 10 bases lay between the germline ends. CDR3 size: 13 residues. CDR3: CASSLGQLVGYTF. The CDR3 DNA is TGCGCCAGCAGCTTGGGACAGCTTGTTGGCTACACCTTC.

The chain carries TRBV19 and TRBJ1-6, with D perhaps matching TRBD1 (6 bases). V was shortened by 4 bases and J by 3 bases, with 13 bases between the two germline ends. Germline CDR1 reads LNHDA; CDR2 reads SQIVND (reference sequence). The CDR3 has 16 amino acids. CDR3 protein: CASSTRAGDYNSPLHF. The CDR3 region has the DNA TGTGCCAGTAGTACGAGGGCAGGGGACTATAATTCACCCCTCCACTTT.

The chain combines TRBV29-1 with TRBJ1-2; D not resolved. The V and J ends lost 2 bases and 8 bases respectively, with 15 bases between them. This CDR3 is 13 amino acids long. Germline CDR1 and CDR2: SQVTM and ANQGSEA. Written as DNA, the CDR3 is TGCAGCGTTGAAAAACAGCCGGAGGGCGGCTACACCTTC. Translating gives CSVEKQPEGGYTF. The full variable domain, completed using reference TRBV29-1 and TRBJ1-2, is SAVISQKPSRDICQRGTSLTIQCQVDSQVTMMFWYRQQPGQSLTLIATANQGSEATYESGFVIDKFPISRPNLTFSTLTVSNMSPEDSSIYLCSVEKQPEGGYTFGSGTRLTVV.

This clone appeared a few times. The rearrangement joins TRBV2 to TRBJ1-5; 9 bases align to TRBD1. Per germline, CDR1 SNHLY and CDR2 FYNNEI. The J segment lost 2 bases and the V segment lost 2 bases, leaving 10 bases of the junction unmatched. This CDR3 is 18 amino acids long. CDR3 amino acids: CASSERGGQGKGNQPQHF. The CDR3 DNA sequence: TGTGCCAGCAGTGAAAGAGGTGGACAGGGGAAGGGCAATCAGCCCCAGCATTTT.

The genes are TRBV14 and TRBJ2-7; tentative D call: TRBD1 (5 bases). With 0 bases removed from V and 1 base from J, the gap between germline ends came to 16 bases. Germline CDR1 reads SGHDN; CDR2 reads FVKESK. The CDR3 is made up of 17 amino acids. The CDR3 nucleotides read TGTGCCAGCAGCCAAGATCTGTCTCCAGGGTATTCCTACGAGCAGTACTTC. As protein: CASSQDLSPGYSYEQYF.

This clone was found a few times. The chain joins TRBV2 to TRBJ1-2, with a weak D call TRBD1 (5 bases). This CDR3 has 15 amino acids. Germline loops: CDR1 SNHLY, CDR2 FYNNEI. Trimming removed 4 bases at V and 8 bases at J, with 20 bases between. The CDR3 loop reads CASSVGKAGGSGYTF. CDR3 in DNA: TGTGCCAGCAGTGTGGGTAAGGCGGGGGGATCCGGCTACACCTTC.

This chain links TRBV6-1 with TRBJ1-4; 7 positions agree with TRBD1. Germline values: CDR1 MNHNS, CDR2 SASEGT. This CDR3 contains 13 residues. The ends lost 5 bases at V and 12 bases at J; junction bases unmatched: 9. The DNA for the CDR3 is TGTGCCAGCAGTAAGACAGGGCTTAGCCAACTGTTTTTT. It codes for CASSKTGLSQLFF.

The chain carries TRBV11-3 and TRBJ2-1; D not certain. Germline assignment: CDR1 SGHNT and CDR2 YENEEA. The CDR3 has 13 residues. V lost 2 bases and J lost 4, with 6 bases in between. The CDR3: CASSLIEYNEQFF. CDR3 DNA sequence: TGTGCCAGCAGCTTAATTGAGTACAATGAGCAGTTCTTC. The full variable domain, its missing parts supplied by reference TRBV11-3 and TRBJ2-1, is EAGVVQSPRYKIIEKKQPVAFWCNPISGHNTLYWYLQNLGQGPELLIRYENEEAVDDSQLPKDRFSAERLKGVDSTLKIQPAELGDSAVYLCASSLIEYNEQFFGPGTRLTVL.

The chain employs TRBV5-5 and TRBJ2-7; a possible D gene is TRBD2 (5 bases). Germline values: CDR1 SGHKS, CDR2 YYEKEE (reference sequence). CDR3 length equals 12 residues. The ends were cut back, 4 bases at V and 4 bases at J, with 9 bases in the middle. CDR3 nucleotides: TGTGCCAGCAGCGAGGGTATTTACGAGCAGTACTTC. It is translated as CASSEGIYEQYF.

As concerns this clone: At one boundary the junction diverges from the germline segment, which might be a read error. The chain couples TRBV2 to TRBJ2-6, with a weak D call TRBD2 (5 bases). CDR1 and CDR2 (germline): SNHLY, FYNNEI. CDR3 length: 16 residues. CDR3: CASNEVRQILANGLTF. The CDR3 nucleotides read TGTGCCAGCAATGAAGTGAGGCAGATTCTAGCCAACGGCCTGACTTTC. Filled out from reference TRBV2 and TRBJ2-6, the complete variable domain reads EPEVTQTPSHQVTQMGQEVILRCVPISNHLYFYWYRQILGQKVEFLVSFYNNEISEKSEIFDDQFSVERPDGSNFTLKIRSTKLEDSAMYFCASNEVRQILANGLTFGAGSRLTVL.

By proportion, this clone is medium-sized. The V call is TRBV6-5, the J call TRBJ2-5, with 8 bases lining up with TRBD2. The CDR3 totals 14 residues. Germline loops: CDR1 MNHEY, CDR2 SVGAGI. J was trimmed by 5 bases and V by 5 bases; bases with no gene match: 7. This CDR3 is CASSPRGAIETQYF. The CDR3, as DNA: TGTGCCAGCAGTCCGCGGGGGGCGATCGAGACCCAGTACTTC.

This clone was picked up one time. This CDR3 reads CASSLDTGNTIYF. The CDR3 nucleotides are TGTGCCAGCAGTCTGGACACCGGAAACACCATATATTTT. V usage is TRBV7-6 and J usage is TRBJ1-3; maybe TRBD1 (5 bases). From germline, CDR1 is SGHVS and CDR2 FNYEAQ. Trimming left V 6 bases short and J 4 bases short, with 10 bases between. The CDR3 spans 13 residues.

V gene TRBV11-2 combines with J gene TRBJ1-2; TRBD1 might be the D (6 bases). Trimming pared 0 bases from V and 0 bases from J, leaving 11 bases between. The germline V gene encodes CDR1 SGHAT and CDR2 FQNNGV. The CDR3 is made up of 16 amino acids. CDR3 nucleotides: TGTGCCAGCAGCTTAGATGAGGGGGTGACTAACTATGGCTACACCTTC. This encodes CASSLDEGVTNYGYTF.

This clone showed up just once. V and J are TRBV6-1 and TRBJ1-1; D remains unclear. This CDR3 has 15 amino acids. Trimming removed 6 bases from V and 2 bases from J, with 16 bases in between. Germline loops: CDR1 MNHNS, CDR2 SASEGT. The CDR3 reads CASRGPTGGNTEAFF. The CDR3 DNA sequence: TGTGCCAGCAGAGGTCCAACCGGAGGAAACACTGAAGCTTTCTTT.

The chain uses TRBV7-3 and TRBJ2-1, with 8 bases that match TRBD2. V lost 2 bases and J lost 6; bases outside the gene matches: 3. The CDR3 consists of 14 residues. The germline V gene encodes CDR1 SGHTA and CDR2 FQGTGA. The CDR3 protein is CASSLAGGPNEQFF. Written as DNA, the CDR3 is TGTGCCAGCAGCTTAGCGGGGGGCCCCAATGAGCAGTTCTTC.

A note on this clone: A read error may account for a junction end that differs from germline. CDR3 region: CASSLRNSRADPF. CDR3 nucleotides: TGTGCCAGCAGCTTGCGGAATTCGAGGGCTGACCCATTT. The chain employs TRBV5-6 and TRBJ1-1; D is ambiguous. The germline V gene encodes CDR1 SGHDT and CDR2 YYEEEE. The CDR3 extends over 13 amino acids.

The chain carries TRBV19 and TRBJ2-7; 8 nucleotides match TRBD1. This CDR3 is built from 14 residues. Trimming at V came to 3 bases and at J to 6 bases, leaving 7 bases not matched to a gene. The germline gives CDR1 LNHDA, CDR2 SQIVND (reference sequence). The CDR3 spells CASSIHQGAREQYF. Written as DNA, the CDR3 is TGTGCCAGTAGTATTCACCAGGGGGCGCGCGAGCAGTACTTC.

This chain uses TRBV6-1 with TRBJ2-6; D gene uncertain. There are 14 residues in the CDR3. The germline gives CDR1 MNHNS, CDR2 SASEGT. The V end lost 8 bases, the J end lost 3 bases, and 11 bases lay between the germline ends. The CDR3 here is CASEAVRGANVLTF. Written as DNA, the CDR3 is TGTGCCAGCGAGGCGGTGCGTGGGGCCAACGTCCTGACTTTC.

The gene calls are TRBV5-6 and TRBJ2-6, with unresolved D. This CDR3 comprises 15 residues. Germline lookup yields CDR1 SGHDT and CDR2 YYEEEE. Between the trimmed V and J ends, which lost 3 bases and 0 bases, there was a span of 7 bases. CDR3 sequence reads: CASSYYSSGANVLTF. DNA for the CDR3: TGTGCCAGCAGCTATTACAGCTCTGGGGCCAACGTCCTGACTTTC.

The chain couples TRBV6-5 to TRBJ2-3; tentatively, D is TRBD2 (6 bases). This CDR3 spans 15 amino acids. The V gene lost 6 bases and the J gene lost 6 bases, with 19 bases spanning the gap. CDR1 and CDR2 (germline): MNHEY, SVGAGI. CDR3 in DNA: TGTGCCAGCAGCCCGGGGGTCATTCGCCGGGATACGCAGTATTTT. Translated: CASSPGVIRRDTQYF.